The T cell receptor (beta chain) under discussion was sequenced for a study of blood T cell repertoires in COVID-19. Study in general: From the United States, Italy and Spain came samples of acute and convalescent COVID-19.

Profiling relied on immunoSEQ multiplex PCR, and the TCRdb table lists in-frame clones only, not all of them. The table lists around 30,000 clones, less than 95% of them singletons. CDR1 is SGHTA and CDR2 is FQGNSA in the germline V gene. V lost 2 bases and J 4 bases, leaving 8 bases between the germline ends. The CDR3 totals 13 residues. This TCR was sampled from a man older than 75 with acute or convalescent COVID-19. Sequencing was done on a sample of peripheral blood. The V call is TRBV7-2, the J call TRBJ1-1; maybe TRBD1 (5 bases). CDR3 coding DNA: TGTGCCAGCAGCTTAATCCAGGGCACTGAAGCTTTCTTT. Residues: CASSLIQGTEAFF.